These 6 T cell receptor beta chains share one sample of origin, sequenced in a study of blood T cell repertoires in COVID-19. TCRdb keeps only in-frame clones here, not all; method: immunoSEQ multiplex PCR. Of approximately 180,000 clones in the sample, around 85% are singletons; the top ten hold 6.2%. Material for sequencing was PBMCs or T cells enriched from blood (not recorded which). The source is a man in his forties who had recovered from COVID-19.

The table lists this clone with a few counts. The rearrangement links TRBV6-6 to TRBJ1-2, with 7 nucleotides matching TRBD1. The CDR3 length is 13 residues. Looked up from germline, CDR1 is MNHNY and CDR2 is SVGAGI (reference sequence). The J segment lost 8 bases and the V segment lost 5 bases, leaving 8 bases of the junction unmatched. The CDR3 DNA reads TGTGCCAGCAGTCTCGGGGACAGTCTGGGCTACACCTTC. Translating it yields CASSLGDSLGYTF.

The CDR3 bases are TGTGCCAGCAGTTACCTCGGACTAGCGGGAAAGAATGAGCAGTTCTTC. It translates to CASSYLGLAGKNEQFF. The V and J genes are TRBV27 and TRBJ2-1, with 12 positions matching TRBD2. The CDR3 covers 16 residues. Germline trimming cut 4 bases from V and 7 bases from J; bases unmatched to any gene: 8. Germline loops: CDR1 MNHEY, CDR2 SMNVEV (reference sequence).

The CDR3 DNA sequence: TGCGCCAGCGGGAGTGGAAACACCATATATTTT. Encoded protein: CASGSGNTIYF. This rearrangement joins TRBV10-1 to TRBJ1-3, with D unclear. CDR1 WNHNN and CDR2 SYGVQD come from the germline V gene (reference sequence). The V end lost 8 bases, the J end lost 3 bases, and 5 bases lay between the germline ends. The CDR3 is 11 amino acids.

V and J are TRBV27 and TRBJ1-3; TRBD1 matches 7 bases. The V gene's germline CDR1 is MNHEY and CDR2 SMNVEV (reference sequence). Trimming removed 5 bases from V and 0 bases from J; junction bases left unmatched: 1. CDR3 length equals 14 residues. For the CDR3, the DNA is TGTGCCAGCAGTACAGGGGTCTCTGGAAACACCATATATTTT. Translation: CASSTGVSGNTIYF.

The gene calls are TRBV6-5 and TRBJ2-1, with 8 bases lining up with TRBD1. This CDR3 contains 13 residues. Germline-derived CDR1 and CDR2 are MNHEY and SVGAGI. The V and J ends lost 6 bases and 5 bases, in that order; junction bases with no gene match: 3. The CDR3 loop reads CASSGQGNNEQFF. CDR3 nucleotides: TGTGCCAGCAGCGGACAGGGTAACAATGAGCAGTTCTTC.

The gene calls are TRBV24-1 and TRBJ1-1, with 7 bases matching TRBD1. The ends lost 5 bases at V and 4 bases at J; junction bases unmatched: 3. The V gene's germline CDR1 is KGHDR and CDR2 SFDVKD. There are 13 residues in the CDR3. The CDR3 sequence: CATSGPGGTEAFF. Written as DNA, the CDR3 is TGTGCCACCAGTGGGCCAGGGGGCACTGAAGCTTTCTTT.